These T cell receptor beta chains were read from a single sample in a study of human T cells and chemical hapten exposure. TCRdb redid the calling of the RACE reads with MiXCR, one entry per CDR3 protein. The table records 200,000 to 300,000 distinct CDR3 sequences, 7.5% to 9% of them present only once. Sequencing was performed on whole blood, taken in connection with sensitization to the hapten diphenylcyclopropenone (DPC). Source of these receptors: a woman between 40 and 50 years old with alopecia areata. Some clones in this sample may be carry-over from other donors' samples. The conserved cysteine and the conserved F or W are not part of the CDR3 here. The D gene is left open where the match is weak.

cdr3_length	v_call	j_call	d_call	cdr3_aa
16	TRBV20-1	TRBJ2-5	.	SAETGFKPGAAQETQY
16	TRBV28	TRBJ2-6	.	ASSRLRTVSSGANVLT
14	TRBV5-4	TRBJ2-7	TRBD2	ASSRPPGTSAYEQY
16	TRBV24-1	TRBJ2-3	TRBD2	ATKATSGRGTHADTQY
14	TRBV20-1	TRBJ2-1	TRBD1	SARVNRGRPRNEQF
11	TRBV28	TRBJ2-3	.	ASSGPNTDTQY
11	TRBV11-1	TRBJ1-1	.	ASSHTGFPEAF
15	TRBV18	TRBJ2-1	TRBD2	ASSPNQGTSGNNEQF
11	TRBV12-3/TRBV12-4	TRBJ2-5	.	ASSFGRRETQY
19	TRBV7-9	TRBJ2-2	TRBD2	ASSALRSGTSGLGITGELF
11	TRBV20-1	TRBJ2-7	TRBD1	SASRGTAYEQY
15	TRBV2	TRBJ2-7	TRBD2	ASSGPGTSGGSYEQY
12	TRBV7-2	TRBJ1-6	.	ASRSLLINSPLH
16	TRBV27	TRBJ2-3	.	ASSHWTGDSSRTDTQY
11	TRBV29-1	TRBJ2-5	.	SVDQLPQETQY
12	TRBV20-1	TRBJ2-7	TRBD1	SAPTGGDSYEQY
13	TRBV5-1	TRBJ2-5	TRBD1	ASSLTGGSQETQY
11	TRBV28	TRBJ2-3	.	ASSDQTTDTQY
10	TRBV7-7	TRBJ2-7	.	ASSLNGGEQY
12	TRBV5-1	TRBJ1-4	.	ASSLDSQVDKLF